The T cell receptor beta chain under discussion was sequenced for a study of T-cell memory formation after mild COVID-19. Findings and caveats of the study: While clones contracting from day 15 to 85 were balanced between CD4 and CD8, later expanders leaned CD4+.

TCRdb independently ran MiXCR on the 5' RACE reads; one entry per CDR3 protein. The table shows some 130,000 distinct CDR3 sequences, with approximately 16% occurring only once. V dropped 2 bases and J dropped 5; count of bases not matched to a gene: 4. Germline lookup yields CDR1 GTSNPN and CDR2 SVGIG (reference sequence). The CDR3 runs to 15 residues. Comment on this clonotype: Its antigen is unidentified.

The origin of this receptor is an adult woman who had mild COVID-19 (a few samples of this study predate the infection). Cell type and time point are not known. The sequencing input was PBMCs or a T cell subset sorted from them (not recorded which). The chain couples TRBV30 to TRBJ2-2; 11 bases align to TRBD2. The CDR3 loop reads CAWSRLAGLTGELFF. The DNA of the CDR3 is TGTGCCTGGAGTCGACTAGCGGGGCTTACCGGGGAGCTGTTTTTT.